This T cell receptor (beta chain) stems from a study of blood T cell repertoires in COVID-19. Study-level background: Donors in the United States, Italy and Spain gave samples during acute or convalescent COVID-19. From T cells, B-cell-depleted T cells, or PBMCs came the material, which was cDNA or gDNA.

Germline CDR1 MDHEN, CDR2 SYDVKM. V lost 3 bases, J lost 6 bases, and 12 bases lay in between. There are 13 residues in the CDR3. Authors' analysis steps: The authors estimated nucleated cell counts from reference gene primer amplification. Clones were sequenced by immunoSEQ multiplex PCR, and TCRdb holds only the in-frame ones, with some missing. D and trimming were read from the DNA, whereas the V and J calls and clone size are those reported in that table. Of about 110,000 clones listed, over 75% are singletons. The rearrangement uses TRBV28 and TRBJ2-7; possible D gene TRBD2, 5 bases. The sequence derives from a man between 65 and 79 years old with active or convalescent COVID-19. Sequencing was performed on peripheral blood. For the CDR3, the DNA is TGTGCCAGCAGTTTGAGGGAGCCGCGCGAGCAGTACTTC. Encoded protein: CASSLREPREQYF.